This T cell receptor beta chain was recovered during a study of blood T cells in healthy people across ages. Across the whole study: Capture via template switching afforded approximately one barcoded beta molecule per two T cells.

This clonotype was seen a few times. It was with a sample-barcoded 5' primer and a J-beta primer mix that a second PCR of roughly 7 to 12 cycles was run. TCRdb reprocessed the 5' RACE reads via MiXCR and lists one record per CDR3 protein. In the table there are some 1.4 million distinct CDR3 sequences, about 40% of which are singletons. The J segment lost 4 bases and the V segment lost 4 bases, leaving 10 bases of the junction unmatched. In germline, CDR1 is MNHNS, CDR2 SASEGT. CDR3 length equals 17 residues. The TCR sequence derives from a woman aged 18-30 years in good health. The sample comprised blood. The chain recombines TRBV6-1 with TRBJ2-3; 11 bases match TRBD2. CDR3 nucleotides: TGTGCCAGCAGTGGGTTACTAGCGGGAGCCCCCCCAGATACGCAGTATTTT. It translates to CASSGLLAGAPPDTQYF.